The clone carrying this TCR beta chain appeared once. What it recognizes is unknown. This specimen belongs to a study of somatic mutations in cytotoxic T cells in rheumatoid arthritis. Study-level points and caveats: The top CD8+ clone topped 20% of CD8+ cells in about an eighth of the roughly 60 patients. Statistically, CD8+ T-cell clonality was not significantly distinct between individuals with rheumatoid arthritis and age-matched healthy controls. An increase in CD8+ clonality with age was seen in rheumatoid arthritis patients but not in healthy controls.

Repertoires were generated with immunoSEQ multiplex PCR, while TCRdb's copy carries only in-frame clones and drops some. Among around 16,000 clones listed, approximately 77% were seen once. The CDR3 sequence is 15 residues long. The clonotype comes from an adult with rheumatoid arthritis. V and J are TRBV21-1 and TRBJ1-5. TRBV21-1 is flagged as a pseudogene. Material: CD8+ T cells sorted from blood. The CDR3 loop reads CASSESDLGNQPQHF. The CDR3 coding sequence is TGTGCCAGCAGCGAATCGGACTTGGGGAATCAGCCCCAGCATTTT.